This T cell receptor (beta chain) was profiled in a study of cytomegalovirus exposure and HLA in healthy donors. Comment on this clone: Its specificity is unknown.

Study-level points and caveats: It was in a later analysis that TCR association rates were seen to vary by HLA locus, highest for DRB1 and lowest for HLA-C. When analyzed later, a missense DCLRE1C variant was found to be linked to TCR beta V- and J-gene trimming.

Germline V gene lookup returns CDR1 SGHTA and CDR2 FQGNSA. The germline V and J ends were trimmed by 2 bases and 8 bases, with 13 bases remaining between them. This CDR3 contains 15 residues. PCR involved 60 Vbeta and 13 Jbeta primers. Profiling relied on immunoSEQ multiplex PCR, and the TCRdb table lists in-frame clones only, not all of them. The sample contains 150,000 or so clones, over 60% of which appear only once. The clonotype comes from a male donor in good health and CMV-seronegative. J is TRBJ1-6 and V is TRBV7-2, with D possibly TRBD1 on 6 matching bases. The sequencing input was PBMCs. The CDR3 here is CASSLQQGRHSPLHF. Written as DNA, the CDR3 is TGTGCCAGCAGCTTACAACAGGGCAGACATTCACCCCTCCACTTT. Looking up the rest from reference TRBV7-2 and TRBJ1-6 gives the full variable domain: GAGVSQSPSNKVTEKGKDVELRCDPISGHTALYWYRQSLGQGLEFLIYFQGNSAPDKSGLPSDRFSAERTGGSVSTLTIQRTQQEDSAVYLCASSLQQGRHSPLHFGNGTRLTVT.